This record covers a single TCR beta chain. Its antigen is currently unknown. The data stem from a study of tumor-infiltrating lymphocytes in localized non-small cell lung cancer. Study results and caveats: Tumors had more T cell infiltration than uninvolved lung, per TCRbeta sequencing and CD3 counts. T-cell fraction did not differ between immunotypes IM1 and IM2. Technical variation could not be separated from intratumor heterogeneity here. TCR sequencing covered a subset of patients with enough tissue.

Profiled with immunoSEQ multiplex PCR; TCRdb holds only in-frame clones, not every one. The profile shows tens of thousands of clones, roughly 64% of them singletons. The CDR3 is 14 residues long. Germline CDR1 and CDR2: SGHRS and YFSETQ. The V end was cut by 3 bases, the J end by 8 bases, with 15 bases between. Sequencing was done on a sample of lung tumor tissue. The V and J genes are TRBV5-1 and TRBJ1-3; TRBD1 might be the D (5 bases). The clonotype originates from a human donor with non-small cell lung cancer. As DNA, the CDR3 is TGCGCCAGCAGCTACTTGACAGCCGCGGACACCATATATTTT. Amino acids: CASSYLTAADTIYF.